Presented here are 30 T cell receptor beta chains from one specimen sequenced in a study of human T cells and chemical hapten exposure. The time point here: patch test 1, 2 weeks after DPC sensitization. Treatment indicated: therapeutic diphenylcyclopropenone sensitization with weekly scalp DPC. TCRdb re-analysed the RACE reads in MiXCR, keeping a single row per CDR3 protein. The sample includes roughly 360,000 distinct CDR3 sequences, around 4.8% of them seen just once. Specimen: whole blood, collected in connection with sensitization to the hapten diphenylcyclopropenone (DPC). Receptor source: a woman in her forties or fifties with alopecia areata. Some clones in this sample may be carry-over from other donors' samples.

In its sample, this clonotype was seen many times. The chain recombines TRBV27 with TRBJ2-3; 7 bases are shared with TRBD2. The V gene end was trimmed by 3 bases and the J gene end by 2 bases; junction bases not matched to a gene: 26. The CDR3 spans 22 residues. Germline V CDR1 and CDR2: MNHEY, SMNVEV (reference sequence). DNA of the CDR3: TGTGCCAGCAGTTTGGCCCCAGTTGTGGGGACTACTACCCAACGGAACACAGATACGCAGTATTTT. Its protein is CASSLAPVVGTTTQRNTDTQYF.

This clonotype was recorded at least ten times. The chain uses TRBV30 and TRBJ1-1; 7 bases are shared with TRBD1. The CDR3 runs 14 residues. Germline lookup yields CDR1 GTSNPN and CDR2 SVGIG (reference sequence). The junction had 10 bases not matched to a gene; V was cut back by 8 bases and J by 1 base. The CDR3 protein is CAKGGPGGNTEAFF. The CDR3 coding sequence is TGTGCCAAAGGGGGTCCAGGGGGGAACACTGAAGCTTTCTTT.

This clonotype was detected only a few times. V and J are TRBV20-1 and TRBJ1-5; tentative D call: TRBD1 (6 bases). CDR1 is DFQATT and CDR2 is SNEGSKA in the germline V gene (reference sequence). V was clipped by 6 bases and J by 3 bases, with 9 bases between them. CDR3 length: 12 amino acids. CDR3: CSAQGNNQPQHF. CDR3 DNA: TGCAGTGCCCAGGGGAACAATCAGCCCCAGCATTTT.

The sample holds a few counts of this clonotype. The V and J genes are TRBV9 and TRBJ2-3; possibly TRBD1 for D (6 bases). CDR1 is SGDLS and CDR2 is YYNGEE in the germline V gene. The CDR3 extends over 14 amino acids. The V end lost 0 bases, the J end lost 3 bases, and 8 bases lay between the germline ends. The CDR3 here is CASSVDQGTDTQYF. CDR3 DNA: TGTGCCAGCAGCGTAGACCAGGGGACAGATACGCAGTATTTT.

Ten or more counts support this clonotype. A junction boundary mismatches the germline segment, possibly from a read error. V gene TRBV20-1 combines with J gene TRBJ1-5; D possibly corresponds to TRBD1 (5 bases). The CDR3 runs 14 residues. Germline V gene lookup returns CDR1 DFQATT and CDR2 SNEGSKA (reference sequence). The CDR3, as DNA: TGCAATGCTAGAGGAGGGGTAGGCAATCAGCCCCAGCATTTT. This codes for CNARGGVGNQPQHF.

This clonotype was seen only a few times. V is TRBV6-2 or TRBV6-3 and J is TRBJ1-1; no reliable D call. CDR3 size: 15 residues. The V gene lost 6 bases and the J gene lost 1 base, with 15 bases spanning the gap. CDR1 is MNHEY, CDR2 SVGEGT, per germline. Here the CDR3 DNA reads TGTGCCAGCAGCCTTCGGCCGATTTCGAACACTGAAGCTTTCTTT. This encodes CASSLRPISNTEAFF.

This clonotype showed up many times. For the CDR3, the DNA is TGCAGTGCTTGGGCGGAACCTGGGGCCAACGTCCTGACTTTC. Protein: CSAWAEPGANVLTF. The chain employs TRBV20-1 and TRBJ2-6; no definite D call. The CDR3 runs to 14 residues. Looked up from germline, CDR1 is DFQATT and CDR2 is SNEGSKA (reference sequence). V was cut by 5 bases and J by 2 bases, with 10 bases left in between.

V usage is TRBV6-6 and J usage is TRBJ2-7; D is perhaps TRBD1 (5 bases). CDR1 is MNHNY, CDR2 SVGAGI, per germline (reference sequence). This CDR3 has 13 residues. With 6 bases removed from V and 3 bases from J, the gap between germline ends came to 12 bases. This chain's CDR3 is CASRVGDSYEQYF. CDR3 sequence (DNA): TGTGCCAGCAGGGTCGGAGACAGCTACGAGCAGTACTTC.

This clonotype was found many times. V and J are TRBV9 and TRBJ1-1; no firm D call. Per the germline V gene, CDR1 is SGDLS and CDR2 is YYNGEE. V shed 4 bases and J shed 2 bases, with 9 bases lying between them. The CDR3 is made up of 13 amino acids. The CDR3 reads CASSPGINTEAFF. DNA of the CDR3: TGTGCCAGCAGCCCCGGGATAAACACTGAAGCTTTCTTT.

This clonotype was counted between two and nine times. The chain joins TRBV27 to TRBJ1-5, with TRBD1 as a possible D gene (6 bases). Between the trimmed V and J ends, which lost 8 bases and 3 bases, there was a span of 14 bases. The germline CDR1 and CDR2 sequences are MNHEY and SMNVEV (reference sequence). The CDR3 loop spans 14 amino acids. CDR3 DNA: TGTGCCAGCTCTTCGAGGGGGGTCAATCAGCCCCAGCATTTT. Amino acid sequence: CASSSRGVNQPQHF.

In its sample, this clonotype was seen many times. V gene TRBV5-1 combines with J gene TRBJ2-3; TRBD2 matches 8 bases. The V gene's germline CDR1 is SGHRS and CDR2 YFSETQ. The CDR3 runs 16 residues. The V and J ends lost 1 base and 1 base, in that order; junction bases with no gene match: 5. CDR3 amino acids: CASSLSGAGGTDTQYF. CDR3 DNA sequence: TGCGCCAGCAGCTTGAGCGGAGCGGGAGGCACAGATACGCAGTATTTT.

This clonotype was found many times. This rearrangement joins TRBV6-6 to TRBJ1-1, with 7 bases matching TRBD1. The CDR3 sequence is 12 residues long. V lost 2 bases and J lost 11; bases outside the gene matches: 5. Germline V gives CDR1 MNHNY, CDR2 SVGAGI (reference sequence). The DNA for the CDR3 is TGTGCCAGCAGTTACGAGGGGGCGGGGGCTTTCTTT. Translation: CASSYEGAGAFF.

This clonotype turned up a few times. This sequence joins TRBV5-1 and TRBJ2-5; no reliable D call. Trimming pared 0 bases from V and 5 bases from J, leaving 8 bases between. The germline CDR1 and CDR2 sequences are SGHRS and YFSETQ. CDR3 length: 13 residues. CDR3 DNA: TGCGCCAGCAGCTTGGCCCTCCGGGAGACCCAGTACTTC. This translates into CASSLALRETQYF.

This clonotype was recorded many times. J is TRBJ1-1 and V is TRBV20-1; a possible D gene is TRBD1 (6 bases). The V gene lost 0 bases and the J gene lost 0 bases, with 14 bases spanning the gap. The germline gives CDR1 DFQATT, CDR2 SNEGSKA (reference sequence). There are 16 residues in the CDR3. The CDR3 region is CSARDIRGQLNTEAFF. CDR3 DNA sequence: TGCAGTGCTAGAGATATCAGAGGACAGTTGAACACTGAAGCTTTCTTT.

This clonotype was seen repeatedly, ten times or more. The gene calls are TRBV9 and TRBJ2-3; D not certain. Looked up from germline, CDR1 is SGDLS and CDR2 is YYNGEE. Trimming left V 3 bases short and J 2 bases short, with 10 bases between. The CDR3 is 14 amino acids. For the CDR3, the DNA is TGTGCCAGCAGCGCCTTCGCCTTCACAGATACGCAGTATTTT. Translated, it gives CASSAFAFTDTQYF.

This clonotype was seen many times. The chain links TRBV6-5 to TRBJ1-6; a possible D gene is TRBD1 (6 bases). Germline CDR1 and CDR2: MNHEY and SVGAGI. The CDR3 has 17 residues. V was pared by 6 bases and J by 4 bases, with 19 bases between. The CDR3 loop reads CASSPAVGASYNSPLHF. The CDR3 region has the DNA TGTGCCAGCAGCCCCGCGGTGGGGGCGTCTTATAATTCACCCCTCCACTTT.

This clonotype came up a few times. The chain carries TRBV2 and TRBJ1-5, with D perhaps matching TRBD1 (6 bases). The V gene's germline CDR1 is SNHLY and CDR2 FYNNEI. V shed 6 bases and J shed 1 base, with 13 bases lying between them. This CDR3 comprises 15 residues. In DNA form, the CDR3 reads TGTGCCAGCAGGACACAGGGACTCAGCAATCAGCCCCAGCATTTT. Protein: CASRTQGLSNQPQHF.

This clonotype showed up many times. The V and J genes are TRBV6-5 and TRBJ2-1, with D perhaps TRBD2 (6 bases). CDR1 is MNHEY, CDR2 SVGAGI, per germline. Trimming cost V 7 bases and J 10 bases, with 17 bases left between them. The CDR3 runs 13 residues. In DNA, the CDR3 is TGTGCCAGCACCCCCCGGGGGTTGGGGGAGCAGTTCTTC. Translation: CASTPRGLGEQFF.

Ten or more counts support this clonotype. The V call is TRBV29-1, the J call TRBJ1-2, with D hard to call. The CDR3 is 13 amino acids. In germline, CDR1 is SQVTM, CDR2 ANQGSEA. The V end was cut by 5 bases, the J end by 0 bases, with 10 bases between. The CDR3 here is CSVNGLSNYGYTF. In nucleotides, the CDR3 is TGCAGCGTTAACGGTTTATCTAACTATGGCTACACCTTC.

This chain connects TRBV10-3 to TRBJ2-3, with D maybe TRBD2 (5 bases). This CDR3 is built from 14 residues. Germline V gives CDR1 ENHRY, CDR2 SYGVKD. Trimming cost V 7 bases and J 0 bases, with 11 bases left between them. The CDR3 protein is CAITDGKSTDTQYF. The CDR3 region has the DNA TGTGCCATCACGGACGGGAAAAGCACAGATACGCAGTATTTT.

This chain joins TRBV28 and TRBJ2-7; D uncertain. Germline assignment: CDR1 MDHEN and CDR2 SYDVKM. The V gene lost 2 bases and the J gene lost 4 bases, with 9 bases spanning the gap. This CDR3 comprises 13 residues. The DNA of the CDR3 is TGTGCCAGCAGTTTAATAGGCAGATACGAGCAGTACTTC. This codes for CASSLIGRYEQYF. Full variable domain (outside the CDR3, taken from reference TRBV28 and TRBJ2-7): DVKVTQSSRYLVKRTGEKVFLECVQDMDHENMFWYRQDPGLGLRLIYFSYDVKMKEKGDIPEGYSVSREKKERFSLILESASTNQTSMYLCASSLIGRYEQYFGPGTRLTVT.

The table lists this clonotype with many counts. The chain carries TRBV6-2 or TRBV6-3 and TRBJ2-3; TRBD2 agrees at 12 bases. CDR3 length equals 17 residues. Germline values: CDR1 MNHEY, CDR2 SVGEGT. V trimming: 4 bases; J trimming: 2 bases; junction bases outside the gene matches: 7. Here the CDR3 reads CASSSQLAGGPTDTQYF. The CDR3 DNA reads TGTGCCAGCAGTTCCCAGCTAGCGGGGGGGCCCACAGATACGCAGTATTTT.

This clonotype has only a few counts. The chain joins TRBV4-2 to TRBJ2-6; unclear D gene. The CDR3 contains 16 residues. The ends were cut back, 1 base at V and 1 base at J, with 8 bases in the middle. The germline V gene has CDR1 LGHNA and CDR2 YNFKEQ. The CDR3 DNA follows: TGTGCCAGCAGCCAAGCATTTCGGTCTGGGGCCAACGTCCTGACTTTC. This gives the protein CASSQAFRSGANVLTF.

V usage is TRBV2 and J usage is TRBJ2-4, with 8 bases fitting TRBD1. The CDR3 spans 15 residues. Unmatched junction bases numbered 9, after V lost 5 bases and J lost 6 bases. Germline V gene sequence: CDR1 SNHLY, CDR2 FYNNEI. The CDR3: CASSPKGQAINIQYF. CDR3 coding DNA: TGTGCCAGCAGTCCAAAGGGACAGGCGATAAACATTCAGTACTTC. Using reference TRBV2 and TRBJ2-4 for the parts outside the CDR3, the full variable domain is EPEVTQTPSHQVTQMGQEVILRCVPISNHLYFYWYRQILGQKVEFLVSFYNNEISEKSEIFDDQFSVERPDGSNFTLKIRSTKLEDSAMYFCASSPKGQAINIQYFGAGTRLSVL.

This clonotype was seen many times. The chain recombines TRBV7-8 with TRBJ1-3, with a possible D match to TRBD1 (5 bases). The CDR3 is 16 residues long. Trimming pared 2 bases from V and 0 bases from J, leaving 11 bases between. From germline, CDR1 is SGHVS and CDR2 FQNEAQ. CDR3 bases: TGTGCCAGCAGCTTAAGGGACGTCTACTCTGGAAACACCATATATTTT. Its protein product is CASSLRDVYSGNTIYF. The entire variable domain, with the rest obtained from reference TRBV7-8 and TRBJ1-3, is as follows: GAGVSQSPRYKVAKRGQDVALRCDPISGHVSLFWYQQALGQGPEFLTYFQNEAQLDKSGLPSDRFFAERPEGSVSTLKIQRTQQEDSAVYLCASSLRDVYSGNTIYFGEGSWLTVV.

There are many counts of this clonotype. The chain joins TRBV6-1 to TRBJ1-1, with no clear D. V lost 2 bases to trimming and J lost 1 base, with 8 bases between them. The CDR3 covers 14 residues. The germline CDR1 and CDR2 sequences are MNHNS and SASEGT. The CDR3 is CASSEWGQNTEAFF. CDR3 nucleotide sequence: TGTGCCAGCAGTGAATGGGGTCAGAACACTGAAGCTTTCTTT.

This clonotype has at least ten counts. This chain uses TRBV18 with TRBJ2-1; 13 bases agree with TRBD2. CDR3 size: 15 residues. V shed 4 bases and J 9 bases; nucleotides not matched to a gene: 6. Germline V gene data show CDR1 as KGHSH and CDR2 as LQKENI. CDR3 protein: CASSQTSGRPIEQFF. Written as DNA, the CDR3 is TGTGCCAGCTCACAGACTAGCGGGAGGCCTATTGAGCAGTTCTTC.

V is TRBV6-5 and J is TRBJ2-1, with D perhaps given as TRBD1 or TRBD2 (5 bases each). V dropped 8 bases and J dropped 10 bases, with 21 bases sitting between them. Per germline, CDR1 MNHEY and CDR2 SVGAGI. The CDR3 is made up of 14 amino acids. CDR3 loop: CASGVPRGAGEQFF. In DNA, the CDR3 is TGTGCCAGCGGGGTCCCTCGGGGAGCAGGGGAGCAGTTCTTC.

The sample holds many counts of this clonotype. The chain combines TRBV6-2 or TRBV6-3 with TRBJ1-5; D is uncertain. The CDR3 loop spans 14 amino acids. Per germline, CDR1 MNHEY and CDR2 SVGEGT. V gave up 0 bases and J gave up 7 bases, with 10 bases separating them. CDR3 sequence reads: CASSYSRTNQPQHF. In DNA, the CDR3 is TGTGCCAGCAGTTACTCCAGGACGAACCAGCCCCAGCATTTT.

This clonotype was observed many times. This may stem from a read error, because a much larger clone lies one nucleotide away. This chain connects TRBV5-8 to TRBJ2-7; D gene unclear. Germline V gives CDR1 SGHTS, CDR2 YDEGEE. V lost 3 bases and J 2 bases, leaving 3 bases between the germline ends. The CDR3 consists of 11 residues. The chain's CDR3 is CASSYPYEQYF. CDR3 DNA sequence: TGTGCCAGCAGCTACCCCTACGAGCAGTACTTC. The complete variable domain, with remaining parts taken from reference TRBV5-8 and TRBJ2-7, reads EAGVTQSPTHLIKTRGQQATLRCSPISGHTSVYWYQQALGLGLQFLLWYDEGEERNRGNFPPRFSGRQFPNYSSELNVNALELEDSALYLCASSYPYEQYFGPGTRLTVT.